This entry lists 7 T cell receptor beta chains sequenced from one sample in a study of T cells in localized non-small cell lung cancer. Produced via immunoSEQ multiplex PCR; TCRdb's table is partial and in-frame only. The data show about 41,000 clones, 86% seen once. This sample comprised peripheral blood, obtained before any cancer treatment. Receptors were obtained from a woman aged 18-49 years with stage III lung adenocarcinoma.

The chain recombines TRBV18 with TRBJ1-3, with TRBD1 matching 12 bases. CDR1 KGHSH and CDR2 LQKENI come from the germline V gene. The CDR3 is 17 residues long. V gave up 3 bases and J gave up 8 bases; unmatched junction bases: 11. CDR3 bases: TGTGCCAGCTCACCTCTCCCGACGGGACAGGGGGCACACACCATATATTTT. It encodes CASSPLPTGQGAHTIYF.

This chain joins TRBV19 and TRBJ2-6, with TRBD1 matching over 8 bases. The CDR3 has 17 residues. The V and J ends lost 5 bases and 2 bases, in that order; junction bases with no gene match: 8. CDR1 is LNHDA, CDR2 SQIVND, per germline (reference sequence). The CDR3 loop is CASSQTGAVAGANVLTF. The CDR3 nucleotides read TGTGCCAGTAGTCAGACAGGGGCGGTAGCTGGGGCCAACGTCCTGACTTTC.

The rearrangement joins TRBV7-9 to TRBJ2-7; the match to TRBD1 covers 9 bases. The V and J ends lost 5 bases and 2 bases, in that order; junction bases with no gene match: 1. The CDR3 totals 13 residues. Germline CDR1 and CDR2: SEHNR and FQNEAQ (reference sequence). The CDR3 loop reads CASSGDRAYEQYF. Written as DNA, the CDR3 is TGTGCCAGCAGCGGGGACAGGGCCTACGAGCAGTACTTC.

This chain connects TRBV14 to TRBJ2-7, with D unresolved. With 4 bases removed from V and 0 bases from J, the gap between germline ends came to 4 bases. This CDR3 region has 12 residues. CDR1 is SGHDN, CDR2 FVKESK, per germline. The CDR3 sequence is CASSRSSYEQYF. CDR3 sequence (DNA): TGTGCCAGCAGCCGCAGCTCCTACGAGCAGTACTTC.

The chain employs TRBV4-2 and TRBJ2-1; D unclear. Germline V gives CDR1 LGHNA, CDR2 YNFKEQ. V was shortened by 0 bases and J by 9 bases, with 9 bases between the two germline ends. The CDR3 has 13 residues. Here the CDR3 reads CASSQDSFGEQFF. CDR3 DNA: TGTGCCAGCAGCCAAGATAGTTTCGGTGAGCAGTTCTTC.

This chain links TRBV10-1 with TRBJ2-3, with unresolved D. V shed 2 bases and J shed 6 bases, with 6 bases lying between them. The CDR3 is made up of 12 amino acids. Germline loops: CDR1 WNHNN, CDR2 SYGVQD (reference sequence). The CDR3 nucleotides read TGCGCCAGCAGTGAGGTACGGGATACGCAGTATTTT. Translating it yields CASSEVRDTQYF.

This chain uses TRBV7-9 with TRBJ2-7; unclear D gene. Germline loops: CDR1 SEHNR, CDR2 FQNEAQ (reference sequence). The CDR3 totals 12 residues. V dropped 5 bases and J dropped 0 bases, with 5 bases sitting between them. This CDR3 reads CASSAISYEQYF. The CDR3 DNA sequence: TGTGCCAGCAGCGCGATCTCCTACGAGCAGTACTTC.